This T cell receptor beta chain was retrieved from a study of blood T cells in healthy people across ages. A sample-barcoded 5' primer and a J-beta primer mix were used in a second PCR of about 6 to 11 cycles. In TCRdb, the 5' RACE reads were re-called with MiXCR into one record per CDR3 protein. The repertoire has 800,000 or so distinct CDR3 sequences, approximately 25% of them found once; the top ten carry approximately 4%. V lost 5 bases, J lost 1 base, and 10 bases stayed unmatched. CDR3 length: 16 amino acids. Looked up from germline, CDR1 is SGHTA and CDR2 is FQGNSA. These same records also appear under a second study, on T cells of mothers and their children. In that study: Whether related or unrelated, pairs show similar shaping of TCR recombination output by thymic selection.

The chain recombines TRBV7-2 with TRBJ2-5; 7 nucleotides align to TRBD2. This clonotype was sampled from a boy aged 5-17 years in good health. Sequencing was carried out using blood. Written as DNA, the CDR3 is TGTGCCAGCAGCGACCTTTTCACTAGCGCCCAAGAGACCCAGTACTTC. It is translated as CASSDLFTSAQETQYF.